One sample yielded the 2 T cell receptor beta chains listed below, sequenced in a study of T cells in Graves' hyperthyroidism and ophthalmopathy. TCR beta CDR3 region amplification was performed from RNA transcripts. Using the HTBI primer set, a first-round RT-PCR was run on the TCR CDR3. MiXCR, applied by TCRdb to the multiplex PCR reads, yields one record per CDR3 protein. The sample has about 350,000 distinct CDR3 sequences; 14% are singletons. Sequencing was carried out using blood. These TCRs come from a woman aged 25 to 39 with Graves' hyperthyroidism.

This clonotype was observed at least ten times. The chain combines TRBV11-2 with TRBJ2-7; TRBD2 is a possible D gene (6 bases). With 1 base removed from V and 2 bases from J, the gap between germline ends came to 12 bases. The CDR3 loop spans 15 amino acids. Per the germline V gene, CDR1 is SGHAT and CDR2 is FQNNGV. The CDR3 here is CASSLVGGKAYEQYF. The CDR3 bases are TGTGCCAGCAGCTTAGTGGGCGGGAAAGCCTACGAGCAGTACTTC. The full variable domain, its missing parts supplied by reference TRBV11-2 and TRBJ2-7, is EAGVAQSPRYKIIEKRQSVAFWCNPISGHATLYWYQQILGQGPKLLIQFQNNGVVDDSQLPKDRFSAERLKGVDSTLKIQPAKLEDSAVYLCASSLVGGKAYEQYFGPGTRLTVT.

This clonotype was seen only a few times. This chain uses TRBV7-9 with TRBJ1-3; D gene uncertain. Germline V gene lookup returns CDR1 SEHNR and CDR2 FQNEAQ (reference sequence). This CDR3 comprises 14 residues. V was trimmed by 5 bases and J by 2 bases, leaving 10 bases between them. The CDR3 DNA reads TGTGCCAGCAGCCAGAACGGTGCTGGAAACACCATATATTTT. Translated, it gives CASSQNGAGNTIYF.